The 4 T cell receptor beta chains below all came from one sample that was sequenced in a study of T cells in Graves' hyperthyroidism and ophthalmopathy. The CDR3 regions of TCR beta were amplified from RNA transcripts. HTBI primers were used for first-round RT-PCR of the TCR CDR3. TCRdb fed the multiplex PCR reads into MiXCR, producing one record per CDR3 protein. The sample holds a few hundred thousand distinct CDR3 sequences, more than 12% seen once. Sequencing was done on a sample of blood. The receptors derive from a woman aged 25 to 39 with Graves' hyperthyroidism.

This clonotype was detected a few times. The chain is built from TRBV25-1 and TRBJ1-2; D gene unclear. Germline V lookup: CDR1 MGHDK, CDR2 SYGVNS. The CDR3 is made up of 14 amino acids. V was pared by 2 bases and J by 4 bases, with 11 bases between. The CDR3 DNA is TGTGCCAGCAGTGAAACCGGCGGAGCCTATGGCTACACCTTC. This sequence encodes CASSETGGAYGYTF.

This rearrangement joins TRBV29-1 to TRBJ2-1; 9 bases are a match to TRBD2. Judging by the DNA end, TRBJ2-7 fits better; the J call may be wrong. The CDR3 contains 14 residues. Germline V CDR1 and CDR2: SQVTM, ANQGSEA. The CDR3 sequence is CSAHMTSGNNEQYF. As DNA, the CDR3 is TGCAGCGCTCACATGACTAGCGGAAACAATGAGCAGTACTTC.

This clonotype was counted ten times or more. The V call is TRBV27, the J call TRBJ2-1; the D gene is possibly TRBD1 (6 bases). The germline gives CDR1 MNHEY, CDR2 SMNVEV (reference sequence). V lost 5 bases and J lost 4, with 12 bases in between. The length of the CDR3 is 14 residues. In DNA form, the CDR3 reads TGTGCCAGCAGTCTCTTGGGGGCTTACAATGAGCAGTTCTTC. This sequence encodes CASSLLGAYNEQFF.

At least ten counts were recorded for this clonotype. This chain joins TRBV10-3 and TRBJ1-2, with 7 bases aligning to TRBD1. Per germline, CDR1 ENHRY and CDR2 SYGVKD. This CDR3 spans 13 amino acids. V dropped 3 bases and J dropped 4; count of bases not matched to a gene: 2. CDR3 sequence reads: CAISDRGTYGYTF. The CDR3 region has the DNA TGTGCCATCAGTGACAGGGGGACCTATGGCTACACCTTC.